This record looks at one TCR beta chain sequence and its context. Its antigen is currently unknown. These data are taken from a study of beta chain features in type 1 diabetes. Study context: Across all samples, fewer than 140 million sorted cells were examined.

All of the isolated RNA was reverse transcribed, so expressed TCRB transcripts were sequenced. The method was immunoSEQ multiplex PCR; TCRdb's version includes in-frame clones alone and lacks a portion of them. The table has 640,000 or so clones, roughly 13% seen once. The CDR3 runs 12 residues. Per germline, CDR1 SGHAT and CDR2 FQNNGV. The germline V and J ends were trimmed by 4 bases and 6 bases, with 10 bases remaining between them. Study results and limitations: In all four CD4+ subsets, TCRB CDR3 length was significantly, moderately reduced in type 1 diabetes.

The origin of this receptor is a man younger than 35 with type 1 diabetes. J is TRBJ2-7 and V is TRBV11-2; D is perhaps TRBD1 (5 bases). The sample taken for sequencing was naive CD4+ T cells from blood. The CDR3 nucleotides are TGTGCCAGCAGCTCCTCAGGGCGCGAGCAGTACTTC. Translating gives CASSSSGREQYF.